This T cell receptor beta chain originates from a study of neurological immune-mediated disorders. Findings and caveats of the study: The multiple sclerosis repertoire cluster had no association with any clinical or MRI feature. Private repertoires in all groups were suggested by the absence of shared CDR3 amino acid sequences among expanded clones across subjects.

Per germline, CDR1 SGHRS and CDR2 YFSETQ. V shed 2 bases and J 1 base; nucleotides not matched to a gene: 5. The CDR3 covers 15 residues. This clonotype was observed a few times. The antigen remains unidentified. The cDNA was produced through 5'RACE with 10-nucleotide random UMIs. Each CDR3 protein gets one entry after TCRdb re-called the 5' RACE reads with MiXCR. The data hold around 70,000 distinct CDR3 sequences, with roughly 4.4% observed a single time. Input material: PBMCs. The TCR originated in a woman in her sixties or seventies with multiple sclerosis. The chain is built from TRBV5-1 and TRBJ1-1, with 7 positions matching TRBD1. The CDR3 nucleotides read TGCGCCAGCAGCTTCTCGGGACAGACGAACACTGAAGCTTTCTTT. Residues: CASSFSGQTNTEAFF.